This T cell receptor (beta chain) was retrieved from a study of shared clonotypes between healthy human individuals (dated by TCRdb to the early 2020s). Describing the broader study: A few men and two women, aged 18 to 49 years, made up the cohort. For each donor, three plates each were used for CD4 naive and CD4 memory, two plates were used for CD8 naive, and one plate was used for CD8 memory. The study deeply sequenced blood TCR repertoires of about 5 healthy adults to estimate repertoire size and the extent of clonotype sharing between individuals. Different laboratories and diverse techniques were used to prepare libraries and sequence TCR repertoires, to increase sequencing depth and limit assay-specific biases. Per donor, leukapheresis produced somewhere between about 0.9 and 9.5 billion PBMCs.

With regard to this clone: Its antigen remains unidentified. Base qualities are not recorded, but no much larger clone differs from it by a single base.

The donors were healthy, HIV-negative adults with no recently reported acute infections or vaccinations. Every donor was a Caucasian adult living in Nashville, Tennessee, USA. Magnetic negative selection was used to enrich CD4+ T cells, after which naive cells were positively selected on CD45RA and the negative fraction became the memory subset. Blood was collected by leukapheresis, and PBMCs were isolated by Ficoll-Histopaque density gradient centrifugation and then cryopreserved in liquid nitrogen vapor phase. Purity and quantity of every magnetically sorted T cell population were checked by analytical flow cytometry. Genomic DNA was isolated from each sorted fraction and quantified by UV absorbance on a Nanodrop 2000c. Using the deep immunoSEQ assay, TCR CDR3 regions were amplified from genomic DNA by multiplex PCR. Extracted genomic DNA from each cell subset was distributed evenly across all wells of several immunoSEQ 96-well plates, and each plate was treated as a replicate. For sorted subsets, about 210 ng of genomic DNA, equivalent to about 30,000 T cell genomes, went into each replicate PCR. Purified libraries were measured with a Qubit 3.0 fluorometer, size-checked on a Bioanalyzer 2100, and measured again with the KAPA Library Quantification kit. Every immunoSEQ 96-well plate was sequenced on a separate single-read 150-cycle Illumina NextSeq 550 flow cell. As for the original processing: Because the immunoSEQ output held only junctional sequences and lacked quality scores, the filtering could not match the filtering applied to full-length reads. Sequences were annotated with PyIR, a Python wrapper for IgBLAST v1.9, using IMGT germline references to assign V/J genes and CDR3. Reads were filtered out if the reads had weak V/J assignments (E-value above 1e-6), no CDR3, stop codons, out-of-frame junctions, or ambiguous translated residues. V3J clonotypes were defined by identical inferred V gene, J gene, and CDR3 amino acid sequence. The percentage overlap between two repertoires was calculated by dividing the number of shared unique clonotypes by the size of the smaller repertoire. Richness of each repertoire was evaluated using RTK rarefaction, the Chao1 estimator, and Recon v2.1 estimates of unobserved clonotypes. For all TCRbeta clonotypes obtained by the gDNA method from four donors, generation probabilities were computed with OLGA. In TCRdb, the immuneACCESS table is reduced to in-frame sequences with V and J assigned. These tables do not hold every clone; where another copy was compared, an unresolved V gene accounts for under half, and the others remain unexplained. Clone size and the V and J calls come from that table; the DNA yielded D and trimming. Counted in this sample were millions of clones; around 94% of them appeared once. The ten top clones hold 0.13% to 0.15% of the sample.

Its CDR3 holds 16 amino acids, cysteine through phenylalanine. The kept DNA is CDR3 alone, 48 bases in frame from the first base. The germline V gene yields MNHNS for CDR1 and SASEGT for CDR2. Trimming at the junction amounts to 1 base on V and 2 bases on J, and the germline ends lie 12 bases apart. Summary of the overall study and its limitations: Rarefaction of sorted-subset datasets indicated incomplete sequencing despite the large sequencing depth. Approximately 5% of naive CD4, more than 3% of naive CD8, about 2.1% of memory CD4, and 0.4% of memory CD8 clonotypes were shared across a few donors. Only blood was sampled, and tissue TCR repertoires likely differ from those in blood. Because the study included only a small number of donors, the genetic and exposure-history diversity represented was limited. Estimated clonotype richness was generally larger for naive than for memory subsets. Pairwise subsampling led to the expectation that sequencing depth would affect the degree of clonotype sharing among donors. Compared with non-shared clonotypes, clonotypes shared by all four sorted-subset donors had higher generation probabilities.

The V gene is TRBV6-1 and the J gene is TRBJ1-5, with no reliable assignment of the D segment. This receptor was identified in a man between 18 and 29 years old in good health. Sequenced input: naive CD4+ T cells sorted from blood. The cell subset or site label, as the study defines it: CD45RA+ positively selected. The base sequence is TGTGCCAGCAGTGAAGGAACCTCGGTGGGCAATCAGCCCCAGCATTTT. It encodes CASSEGTSVGNQPQHF.